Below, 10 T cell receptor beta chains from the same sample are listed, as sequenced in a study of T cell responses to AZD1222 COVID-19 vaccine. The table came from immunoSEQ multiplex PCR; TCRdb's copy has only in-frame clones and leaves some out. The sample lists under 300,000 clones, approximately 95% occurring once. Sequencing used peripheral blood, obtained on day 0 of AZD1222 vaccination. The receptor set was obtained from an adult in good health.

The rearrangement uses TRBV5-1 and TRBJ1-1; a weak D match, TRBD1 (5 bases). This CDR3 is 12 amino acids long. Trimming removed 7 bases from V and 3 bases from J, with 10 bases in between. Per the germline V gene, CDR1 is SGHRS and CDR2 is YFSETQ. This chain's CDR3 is CASRGVYTEAFF. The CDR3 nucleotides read TGCGCCAGCCGAGGGGTGTACACTGAAGCTTTCTTT.

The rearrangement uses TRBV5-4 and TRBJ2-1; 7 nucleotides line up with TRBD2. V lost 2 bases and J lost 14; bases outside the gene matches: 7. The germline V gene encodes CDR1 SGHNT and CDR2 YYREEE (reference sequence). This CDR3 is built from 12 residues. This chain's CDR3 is CASSFPLAAKFF. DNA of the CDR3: TGTGCCAGCAGCTTCCCCCTAGCGGCGAAGTTCTTC.

The CDR3 spells CASRTGTPHSNQPQHF. The CDR3, as DNA: TGTGCCAGCAGAACCGGGACACCTCATAGCAATCAGCCCCAGCATTTT. This chain uses TRBV6-6 with TRBJ1-5; D may be TRBD1 (6 bases). The germline V gene has CDR1 MNHNY and CDR2 SVGAGI (reference sequence). The CDR3 length is 16 residues. V lost 6 bases and J 0 bases, leaving 15 bases between the germline ends.

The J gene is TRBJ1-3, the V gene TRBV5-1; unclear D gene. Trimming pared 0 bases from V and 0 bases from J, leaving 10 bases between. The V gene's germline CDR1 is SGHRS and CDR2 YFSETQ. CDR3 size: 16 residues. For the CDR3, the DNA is TGCGCCAGCAGCTTGGATCTGCTCCACTCTGGAAACACCATATATTTT. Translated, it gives CASSLDLLHSGNTIYF.

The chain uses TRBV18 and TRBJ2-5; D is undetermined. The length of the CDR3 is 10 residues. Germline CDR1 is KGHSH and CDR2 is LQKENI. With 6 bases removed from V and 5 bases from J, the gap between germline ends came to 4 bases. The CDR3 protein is CASSGETQYF. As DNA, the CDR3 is TGTGCCAGCTCCGGGGAGACCCAGTACTTC. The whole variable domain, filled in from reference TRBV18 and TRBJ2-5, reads NAGVMQNPRHLVRRRGQEARLRCSPMKGHSHVYWYRQLPEEGLKFMVYLQKENIIDESGMPKERFSAEFPKEGPSILRIQQVVRGDSAAYFCASSGETQYFGPGTRLLVL.

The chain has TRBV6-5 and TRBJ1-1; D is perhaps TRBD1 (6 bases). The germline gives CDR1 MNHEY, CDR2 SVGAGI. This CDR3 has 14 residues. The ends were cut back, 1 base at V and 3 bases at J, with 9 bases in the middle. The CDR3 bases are TGTGCCAGCAGTTACTTAGGGGGATACACTGAAGCTTTCTTT. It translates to CASSYLGGYTEAFF.

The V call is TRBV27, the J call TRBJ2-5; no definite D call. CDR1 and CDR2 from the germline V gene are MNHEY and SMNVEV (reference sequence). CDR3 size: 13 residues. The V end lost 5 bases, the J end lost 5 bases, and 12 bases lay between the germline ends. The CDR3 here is CASSRWAAETQYF. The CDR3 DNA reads TGTGCCAGCAGTAGATGGGCCGCCGAGACCCAGTACTTC.

CDR3 in amino acids: CASSLVRGVTYEQYF. CDR3 bases: TGTGCCAGCAGCTTAGTCAGGGGAGTCACCTACGAGCAGTACTTC. V and J are TRBV7-9 and TRBJ2-7; a weak D match, TRBD1 (6 bases). The V end lost 1 base, the J end lost 2 bases, and 12 bases lay between the germline ends. Germline V CDR1 and CDR2: SEHNR, FQNEAQ (reference sequence). The CDR3 is made up of 15 amino acids.

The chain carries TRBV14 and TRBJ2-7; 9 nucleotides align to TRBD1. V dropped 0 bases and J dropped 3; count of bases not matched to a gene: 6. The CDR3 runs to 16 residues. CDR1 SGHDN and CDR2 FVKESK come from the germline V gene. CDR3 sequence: CASSQDQGQGLYEQYF. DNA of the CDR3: TGTGCCAGCAGCCAAGATCAAGGACAGGGGCTCTACGAGCAGTACTTC.

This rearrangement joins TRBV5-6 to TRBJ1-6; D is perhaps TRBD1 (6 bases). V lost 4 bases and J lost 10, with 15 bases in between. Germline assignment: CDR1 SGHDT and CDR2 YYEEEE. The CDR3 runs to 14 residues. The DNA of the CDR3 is TGTGCCAGCAGCCCCACAGGGTTGGGGTCACCCCTCCACTTT. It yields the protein CASSPTGLGSPLHF.